Below are 16 T cell receptor beta chains sequenced from a single sample in a study of T cells in Graves' hyperthyroidism and ophthalmopathy. What was amplified from RNA transcripts were TCR beta CDR3 regions. The HTBI primer set drove a first-round RT-PCR of the TCR CDR3. TCRdb re-called the multiplex PCR reads with MiXCR, one entry per CDR3 protein. The sample includes a few hundred thousand distinct CDR3 sequences, roughly 14% of them seen just once. Input material: blood. The receptors were sampled from a woman in her forties with Graves' hyperthyroidism that later progressed to Graves' ophthalmopathy.

This clonotype was picked up many times. This chain uses TRBV20-1 with TRBJ2-7, with D perhaps TRBD1 (5 bases). This CDR3 comprises 12 residues. V lost 3 bases and J 2 bases, leaving 8 bases between the germline ends. From germline, CDR1 is DFQATT and CDR2 SNEGSKA (reference sequence). CDR3 nucleotides: TGCAGTGCTAGCAGGGATACCTACGAGCAGTACTTC. Protein sequence: CSASRDTYEQYF.

This clonotype was counted ten times or more. V is TRBV12-3 or TRBV12-4 and J is TRBJ2-7; D call uncertain. The CDR3 is made up of 14 amino acids. The V end was cut by 1 base, the J end by 7 bases, with 14 bases between. DNA of the CDR3: TGTGCCAGCAGTTTAGTCCATGAGAATGGAGAGCAGTACTTC. Its protein is CASSLVHENGEQYF.

The V and J genes are TRBV6-2 or TRBV6-3 and TRBJ1-2, with TRBD1 as a possible D gene (5 bases). Germline-derived CDR1 and CDR2 are MNHEY and SVGEGT. With 4 bases removed from V and 1 base from J, the gap between germline ends came to 19 bases. The CDR3 extends over 17 amino acids. CDR3 protein: CASSSFRVSEHNYGYTF. CDR3 bases: TGTGCCAGCAGTTCCTTCAGGGTTTCTGAACATAACTATGGCTACACCTTC.

This clonotype was counted many times. The junction and the germline gene differ at one end; a read error may be behind it. The CDR3 nucleotides read TGTGCCAGCGGTTTACCGGGGGGCGAAGGATACAATGAGCAGTTCTTC. This encodes CASGLPGGEGYNEQFF. The rearrangement uses TRBV28 and TRBJ2-1; tentative D call: TRBD2 (7 bases). Per the germline V gene, CDR1 is MDHEN and CDR2 is SYDVKM. The CDR3 totals 16 residues.

This clonotype was seen repeatedly, ten times or more. The chain uses TRBV6-5 and TRBJ2-2; tentative D call: TRBD2 (5 bases). The length of the CDR3 is 15 residues. CDR1 and CDR2 (germline): MNHEY, SVGAGI. V lost 0 bases to trimming and J lost 5 bases, with 10 bases between them. The CDR3 nucleotides read TGTGCCAGCAGTTACTCGCCTCGAGGGACCGGGGAGCTGTTTTTT. It is translated as CASSYSPRGTGELFF.

This clonotype was observed many times. V usage is TRBV19 and J usage is TRBJ2-5; 9 nucleotides line up with TRBD2. CDR1 and CDR2 (germline): LNHDA, SQIVND (reference sequence). V was pared by 5 bases and J by 2 bases, with 15 bases of the junction left unmatched. CDR3 size: 18 residues. The CDR3 DNA follows: TGTGCCAGTAGTCCAAGGCTAGCGGGGTTCGGATTACAAGAGACCCAGTACTTC. This gives the protein CASSPRLAGFGLQETQYF.

This clonotype turned up a few times. The chain has TRBV3-1 and TRBJ1-2; 11 nucleotides align to TRBD1. The CDR3 is made up of 15 amino acids. Looked up from germline, CDR1 is LGHDT and CDR2 is YNNKEL (reference sequence). V trimming: 4 bases; J trimming: 4 bases; junction bases outside the gene matches: 5. The CDR3: CASSPGTGGIYGYTF. DNA of the CDR3: TGTGCCAGCAGCCCCGGGACAGGGGGAATCTATGGCTACACCTTC.

This clonotype has at least ten counts. This sequence joins TRBV11-2 and TRBJ2-1, with TRBD2 matching 12 bases. CDR3 length: 16 amino acids. The J segment lost 4 bases and the V segment lost 5 bases, leaving 6 bases of the junction unmatched. Germline-derived CDR1 and CDR2 are SGHAT and FQNNGV. CDR3 bases: TGTGCCAGCAGCCCAACCCTAGCGGGAGGGTACAATGAGCAGTTCTTC. It specifies CASSPTLAGGYNEQFF.

This clonotype showed up many times. This chain links TRBV28 with TRBJ2-7, with D tentatively TRBD2 (6 bases). V was trimmed by 4 bases and J by 0 bases, leaving 13 bases between them. The germline gives CDR1 MDHEN, CDR2 SYDVKM. This CDR3 has 15 residues. The CDR3, as DNA: TGTGCCAGCAGTTGGCGGGGTTACAGCTCCTACGAGCAGTACTTC. As protein: CASSWRGYSSYEQYF.

The V and J genes are TRBV20-1 and TRBJ2-7; D is unresolved. The germline V gene encodes CDR1 DFQATT and CDR2 SNEGSKA (reference sequence). Deletions cut 2 bases from V and 7 bases from J, with 18 bases between. This CDR3 region has 14 residues. In nucleotides, the CDR3 is TGCAGTGCTAGAATGGCAACCCCTGGGCGGGAGCAGTACTTC. Amino acids: CSARMATPGREQYF.

This clonotype was counted once. The chain is built from TRBV7-2 and TRBJ1-5; no reliable D call. The germline V gene encodes CDR1 SGHTA and CDR2 FQGNSA. This CDR3 spans 12 amino acids. Trimming pared 6 bases from V and 9 bases from J, leaving 12 bases between. CDR3 residues: CASSPGGGPQHF. CDR3 nucleotides: TGTGCCAGCAGTCCCGGCGGAGGGCCCCAGCATTTT.

This clonotype appeared many times. This sequence joins TRBV6-2 or TRBV6-3 and TRBJ1-4, with D maybe TRBD1 (6 bases). The CDR3 runs 19 residues. Trimming took off 6 bases at V and 0 bases at J, with 23 bases between the two ends. Germline V gene sequence: CDR1 MNHEY, CDR2 SVGEGT. The CDR3 bases are TGTGCCAGCAGCTGGAGGTTGAGGGGGAAGTCGGCAACTAATGAAAAACTGTTTTTT. This gives the protein CASSWRLRGKSATNEKLFF.

This clonotype was seen many times. The chain carries TRBV5-1 and TRBJ2-3; TRBD2 aligns across 9 bases. The CDR3 consists of 16 residues. With V trimmed by 0 bases and J by 1 base, 3 bases remained unmatched. CDR1 is SGHRS and CDR2 is YFSETQ in the germline V gene. In nucleotides, the CDR3 is TGCGCCAGCAGCTTGGCCCGGACTAGCGGCACAGATACGCAGTATTTT. Protein: CASSLARTSGTDTQYF.

In this sample, this clonotype turned up a few times. This chain joins TRBV19 and TRBJ2-7; TRBD1 agrees at 9 bases. Trimming cost V 5 bases and J 3 bases; bases outside gene matches: 5. CDR3 length: 14 amino acids. Germline V gives CDR1 LNHDA, CDR2 SQIVND (reference sequence). The CDR3 region is CASSPRDRDYEQYF. The CDR3 coding sequence is TGTGCCAGTAGTCCCCGGGACAGGGACTACGAGCAGTACTTC.

This clonotype was observed many times. The chain combines TRBV29-1 with TRBJ1-2; 8 bases are shared with TRBD1. The CDR3 covers 13 residues. With 7 bases clipped from V and 2 bases from J, the junction kept 6 bases outside the gene matches. From germline, CDR1 is SQVTM and CDR2 ANQGSEA. In DNA, the CDR3 is TGCAGCGCGCCGGACAGGGCAAACTATGGCTACACCTTC. This translates into CSAPDRANYGYTF.

The chain has TRBV19 and TRBJ2-7; 11 bases are shared with TRBD2. Germline trimming cut 5 bases from V and 7 bases from J; bases unmatched to any gene: 19. The CDR3 is made up of 18 amino acids. CDR1 is LNHDA, CDR2 SQIVND, per germline (reference sequence). The CDR3 sequence is CASSRQGSSGLAEGEQYF. As DNA, the CDR3 is TGTGCCAGTAGTCGACAGGGAAGTTCGGGACTAGCGGAAGGGGAGCAGTACTTC. Variable domain in full (rest from reference TRBV19 and TRBJ2-7): DGGITQSPKYLFRKEGQNVTLSCEQNLNHDAMYWYRQDPGQGLRLIYYSQIVNDFQKGDIAEGYSVSREKKESFPLTVTSAQKNPTAFYLCASSRQGSSGLAEGEQYFGPGTRLTVT.